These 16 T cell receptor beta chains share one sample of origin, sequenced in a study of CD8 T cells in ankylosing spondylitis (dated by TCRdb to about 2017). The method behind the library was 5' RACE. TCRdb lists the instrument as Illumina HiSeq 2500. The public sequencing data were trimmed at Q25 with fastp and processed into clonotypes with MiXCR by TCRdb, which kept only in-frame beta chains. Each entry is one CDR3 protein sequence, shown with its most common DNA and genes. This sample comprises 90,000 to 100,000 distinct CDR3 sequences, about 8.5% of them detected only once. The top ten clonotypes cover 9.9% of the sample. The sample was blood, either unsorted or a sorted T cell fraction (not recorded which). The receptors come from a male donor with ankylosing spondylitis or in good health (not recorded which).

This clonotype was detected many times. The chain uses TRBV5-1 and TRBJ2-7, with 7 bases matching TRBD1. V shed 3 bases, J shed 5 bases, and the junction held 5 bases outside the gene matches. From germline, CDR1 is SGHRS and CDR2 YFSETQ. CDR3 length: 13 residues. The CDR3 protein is CASSSRGRDEQYF. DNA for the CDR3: TGCGCCAGCAGCTCAAGGGGGCGGGACGAGCAGTACTTC.

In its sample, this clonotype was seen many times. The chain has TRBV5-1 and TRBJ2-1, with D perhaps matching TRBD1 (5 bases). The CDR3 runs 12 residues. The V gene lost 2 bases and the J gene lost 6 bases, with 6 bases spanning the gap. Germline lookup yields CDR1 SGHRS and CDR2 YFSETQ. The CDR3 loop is CASSLGANEQFF. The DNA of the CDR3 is TGCGCCAGCAGCTTAGGGGCCAATGAGCAGTTCTTC.

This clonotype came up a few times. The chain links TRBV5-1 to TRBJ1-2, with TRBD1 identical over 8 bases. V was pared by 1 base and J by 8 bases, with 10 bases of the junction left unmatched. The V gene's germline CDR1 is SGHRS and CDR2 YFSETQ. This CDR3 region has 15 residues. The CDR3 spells CASSLIGRGRDGYTF. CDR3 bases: TGCGCCAGCAGCTTGATCGGCAGGGGGCGAGACGGCTACACCTTC.

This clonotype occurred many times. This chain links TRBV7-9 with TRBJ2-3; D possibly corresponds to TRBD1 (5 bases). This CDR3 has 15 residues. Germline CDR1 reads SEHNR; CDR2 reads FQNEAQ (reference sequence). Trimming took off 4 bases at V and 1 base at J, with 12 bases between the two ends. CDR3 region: CASSSSRGRTDTQYF. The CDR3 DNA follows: TGTGCCAGCAGCTCTAGTAGGGGCCGCACAGATACGCAGTATTTT.

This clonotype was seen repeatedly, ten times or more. The DNA for the CDR3 is TGTGCCAGCAGACGTACGGGACAGGGCAGTGAAGCTTTCTTT. Protein sequence: CASRRTGQGSEAFF. The rearrangement links TRBV12-3 or TRBV12-4 to TRBJ1-1; 9 positions agree with TRBD1. V shed 6 bases and J 7 bases; nucleotides not matched to a gene: 9. The CDR3 sequence is 14 residues long.

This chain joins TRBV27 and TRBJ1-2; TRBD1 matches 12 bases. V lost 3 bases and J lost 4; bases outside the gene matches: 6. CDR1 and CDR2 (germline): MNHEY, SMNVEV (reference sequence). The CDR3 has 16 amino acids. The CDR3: CASSFAGTGGLYGYTF. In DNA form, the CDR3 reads TGTGCCAGCAGTTTTGCCGGGACAGGGGGCCTCTATGGCTACACCTTC.

DNA for the CDR3: TGTGCCAGCACCGAGACAGGTAGCTCCTACAATGAGCAGTTCTTC. This translates into CASTETGSSYNEQFF. The chain is built from TRBV21-1 and TRBJ2-1. TRBV21-1 counts as a pseudogene. The CDR3 covers 15 residues.

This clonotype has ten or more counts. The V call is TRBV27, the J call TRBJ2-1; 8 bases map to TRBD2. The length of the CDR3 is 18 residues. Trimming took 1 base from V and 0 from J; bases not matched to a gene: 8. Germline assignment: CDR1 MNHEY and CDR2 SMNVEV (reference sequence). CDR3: CASSLFFGRASSYNEQFF. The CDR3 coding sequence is TGTGCCAGCAGTTTATTTTTCGGGAGGGCAAGCTCCTACAATGAGCAGTTCTTC.

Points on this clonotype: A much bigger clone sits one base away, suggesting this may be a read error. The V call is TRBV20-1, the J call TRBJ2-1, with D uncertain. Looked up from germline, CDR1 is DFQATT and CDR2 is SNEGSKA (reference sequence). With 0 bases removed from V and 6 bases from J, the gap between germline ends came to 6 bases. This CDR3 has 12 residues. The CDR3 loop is CSARETSNEQFF. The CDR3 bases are TGCAGTGCTAGAGAGACCAGCAATGAGCAGTTCTTC.

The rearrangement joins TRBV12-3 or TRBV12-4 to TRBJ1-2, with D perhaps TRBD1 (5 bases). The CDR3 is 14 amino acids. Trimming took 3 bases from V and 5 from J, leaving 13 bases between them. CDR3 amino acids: CASSLMAGSYGYTF. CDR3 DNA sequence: TGTGCCAGCAGTTTGATGGCAGGGTCTTATGGCTACACCTTC.

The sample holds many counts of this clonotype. The CDR3 DNA follows: TGCGCCAGCAGCCCCGGTCCTGGACGGACTGAAGCTTTCTTT. Translation gives CASSPGPGRTEAFF. The chain carries TRBV5-1 and TRBJ1-1; D call uncertain. The CDR3 has 14 amino acids. Trimming pared 4 bases from V and 5 bases from J, leaving 15 bases between. Per the germline V gene, CDR1 is SGHRS and CDR2 is YFSETQ.

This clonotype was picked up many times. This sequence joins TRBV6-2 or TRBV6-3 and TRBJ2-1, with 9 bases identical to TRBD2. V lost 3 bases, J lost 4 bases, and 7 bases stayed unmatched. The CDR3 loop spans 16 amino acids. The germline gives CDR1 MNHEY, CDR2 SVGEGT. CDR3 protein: CASSYGSGRTYNEQFF. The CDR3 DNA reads TGTGCCAGCAGTTATGGGAGCGGGAGGACATACAATGAGCAGTTCTTC.

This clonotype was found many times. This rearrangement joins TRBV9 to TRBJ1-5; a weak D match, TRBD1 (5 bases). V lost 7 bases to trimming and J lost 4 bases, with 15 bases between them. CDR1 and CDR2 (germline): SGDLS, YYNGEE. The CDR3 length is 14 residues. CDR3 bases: TGTGCCAGCGGCTTGGGGGGGTGGAATCAGCCCCAGCATTTT. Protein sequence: CASGLGGWNQPQHF.

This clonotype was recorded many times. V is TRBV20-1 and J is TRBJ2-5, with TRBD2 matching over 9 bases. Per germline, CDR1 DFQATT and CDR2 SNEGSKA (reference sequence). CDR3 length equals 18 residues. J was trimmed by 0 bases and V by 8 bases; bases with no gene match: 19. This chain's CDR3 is CSSLRIRRSGRNQETQYF. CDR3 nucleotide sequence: TGCAGTTCGCTACGGATCAGGAGAAGCGGGAGGAACCAAGAGACCCAGTACTTC.

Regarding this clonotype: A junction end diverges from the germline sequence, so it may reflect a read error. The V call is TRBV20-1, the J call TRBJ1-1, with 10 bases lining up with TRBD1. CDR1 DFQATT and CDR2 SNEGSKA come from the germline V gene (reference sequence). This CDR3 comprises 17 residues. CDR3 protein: CCAPPGDRGPVGTEAFF. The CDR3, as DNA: TGCTGTGCCCCGCCGGGTGACAGGGGGCCTGTTGGGACTGAAGCTTTCTTT.

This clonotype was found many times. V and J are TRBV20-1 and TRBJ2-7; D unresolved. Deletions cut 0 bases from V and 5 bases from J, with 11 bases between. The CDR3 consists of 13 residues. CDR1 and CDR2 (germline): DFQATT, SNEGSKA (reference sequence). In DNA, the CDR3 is TGCAGTGCTAGAGATAGCCGGGCCAACGAGCAGTACTTC. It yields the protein CSARDSRANEQYF.